These T cell receptor beta chains were read from a single sample in a study of neurological immune-mediated disorders. TCRdb used MiXCR to reprocess the 5' RACE reads, holding one entry per CDR3 protein. The sample includes 49,000 or so distinct CDR3 sequences, 16% seen only once; the top ten take approximately 4%. Sequencing was done on a sample of PBMCs. The receptors stem from a man in his 60s in good health. Each CDR3 is given with its conserved first and last residue. Each record gives: clone size, V gene, J gene, D gene, CDR3 length, CDR3 protein, CDR3 DNA. A D gene is named only where the DNA matches it firmly. The size field is filled for only some rows; it gives once, few, many or a size class.

clone_size: many; v_call: TRBV5-1; j_call: TRBJ2-1; d_call: TRBD1; cdr3_length: 16; cdr3_aa: CASSLPGQGSSNEQFF; cdr3_nt: TGCGCCAGCAGCCTACCCGGACAGGGATCAAGCAATGAGCAGTTCTTC
clone_size: many; v_call: TRBV12-3/TRBV12-4; j_call: TRBJ2-1; d_call: TRBD2; cdr3_length: 18; cdr3_aa: CASRAGLAGGTSYNEQFF; cdr3_nt: TGTGCCAGCAGGGCGGGACTAGCGGGAGGTACTTCCTACAATGAGCAGTTCTTC
clone_size: many; v_call: TRBV9; j_call: TRBJ2-1; d_call: -; cdr3_length: 14; cdr3_aa: CASAVAASYNEQFF; cdr3_nt: TGTGCCAGCGCTGTAGCGGCCTCCTACAATGAGCAGTTCTTC
clone_size: many; v_call: TRBV20-1; j_call: TRBJ2-1; d_call: TRBD1; cdr3_length: 15; cdr3_aa: CSASSPRGNNNEQFF; cdr3_nt: TGCAGTGCTAGTTCCCCCAGGGGGAACAACAATGAGCAGTTCTTC
clone_size: many; v_call: TRBV5-8; j_call: TRBJ2-6; d_call: -; cdr3_length: 13; cdr3_aa: CASRLYGANVLTF; cdr3_nt: TGTGCCAGTCGATTATATGGGGCCAACGTCCTGACTTTC
clone_size: many; v_call: TRBV12-3/TRBV12-4; j_call: TRBJ1-1; d_call: -; cdr3_length: 14; cdr3_aa: CASSPRTQNTEAFF; cdr3_nt: TGTGCCAGCAGTCCGCGGACGCAGAACACTGAAGCTTTCTTT
clone_size: many; v_call: TRBV20-1; j_call: TRBJ2-5; d_call: TRBD1; cdr3_length: 14; cdr3_aa: CSAVYRGSDETQYF; cdr3_nt: TGCAGTGCCGTCTACAGGGGAAGCGATGAGACCCAGTACTTC
clone_size: many; v_call: TRBV6-6; j_call: TRBJ1-5; d_call: -; cdr3_length: 16; cdr3_aa: CASSPLDGQANQPQHF; cdr3_nt: TGTGCCAGCAGCCCCCTCGACGGGCAGGCCAATCAGCCCCAGCATTTT
clone_size: many; v_call: TRBV7-9; j_call: TRBJ2-3; d_call: TRBD1; cdr3_length: 15; cdr3_aa: CASTPREGAGDTQYF; cdr3_nt: TGTGCCAGCACCCCCCGCGAGGGGGCTGGAGATACGCAGTATTTT
clone_size: many; v_call: TRBV28; j_call: TRBJ1-5; d_call: -; cdr3_length: 15; cdr3_aa: CASTPYRVLSGPQHF; cdr3_nt: TGTGCCAGCACCCCATACAGGGTCCTCTCGGGGCCCCAGCATTTT
clone_size: many; v_call: TRBV29-1; j_call: TRBJ2-1; d_call: -; cdr3_length: 11; cdr3_aa: CSVLRGNEQFF; cdr3_nt: TGCAGCGTTTTGAGGGGGAATGAGCAGTTCTTC
clone_size: many; v_call: TRBV4-2; j_call: TRBJ2-1; d_call: -; cdr3_length: 15; cdr3_aa: CASSQESRDLNEQFF; cdr3_nt: TGTGCCAGCAGCCAAGAGTCCAGGGACTTGAATGAGCAGTTCTTC
clone_size: many; v_call: TRBV7-2; j_call: TRBJ2-3; d_call: -; cdr3_length: 14; cdr3_aa: CACRKGGATDTQYF; cdr3_nt: TGTGCCTGCCGCAAGGGGGGGGCCACAGATACGCAGTATTTT
clone_size: many; v_call: TRBV20-1; j_call: TRBJ1-1; d_call: TRBD1; cdr3_length: 14; cdr3_aa: CSVQKGGWNTEAFF; cdr3_nt: TGCAGTGTACAGAAAGGGGGCTGGAACACTGAAGCTTTCTTT
clone_size: few; v_call: TRBV29-1; j_call: TRBJ2-1; d_call: TRBD2; cdr3_length: 12; cdr3_aa: CSVDGLVSQQFF; cdr3_nt: TGCAGCGTTGATGGACTAGTTAGTCAGCAGTTCTTC
clone_size: many; v_call: TRBV12-3/TRBV12-4; j_call: TRBJ2-1; d_call: -; cdr3_length: 13; cdr3_aa: CASSFIQGHEQFF; cdr3_nt: TGTGCCAGCAGTTTTATTCAGGGGCATGAGCAGTTCTTC
clone_size: many; v_call: TRBV20-1; j_call: TRBJ2-3; d_call: -; cdr3_length: 11; cdr3_aa: CSASKTDTQYF; cdr3_nt: TGCAGTGCTAGTAAAACAGATACGCAGTATTTT
clone_size: many; v_call: TRBV18; j_call: TRBJ1-1; d_call: -; cdr3_length: 15; cdr3_aa: CASSSHRTGGTEAFF; cdr3_nt: TGTGCCAGCTCATCTCATCGGACGGGTGGCACTGAAGCTTTCTTT
clone_size: few; v_call: TRBV20-1; j_call: TRBJ1-2; d_call: TRBD1; cdr3_length: 16; cdr3_aa: CSARSPGTGAYYGYTF; cdr3_nt: TGCAGTGCTAGAAGCCCCGGGACAGGGGCCTACTATGGCTACACCTTC
clone_size: -; v_call: TRBV11-1; j_call: TRBJ2-5; d_call: -; cdr3_length: 13; cdr3_aa: CASSRGQKETQYF; cdr3_nt: TGTGCCAGCAGCCGAGGACAGAAAGAGACCCAGTACTTC
clone_size: many; v_call: TRBV12-5; j_call: TRBJ2-7; d_call: TRBD1; cdr3_length: 16; cdr3_aa: CASGSPGTGAPYEQYF; cdr3_nt: TGTGCTAGTGGTTCACCCGGGACAGGGGCTCCCTACGAGCAGTACTTC
clone_size: many; v_call: TRBV6-2/TRBV6-3; j_call: TRBJ2-4; d_call: TRBD1; cdr3_length: 15; cdr3_aa: CASSRPGQSKNIQYF; cdr3_nt: TGTGCCAGCAGTCGACCGGGACAGTCCAAAAACATTCAGTACTTC
clone_size: few; v_call: TRBV6-2/TRBV6-3; j_call: TRBJ2-1; d_call: TRBD1; cdr3_length: 15; cdr3_aa: CASSYFGQGAREQFF; cdr3_nt: TGTGCCAGCAGTTACTTCGGACAGGGGGCGCGGGAGCAGTTCTTC
clone_size: many; v_call: TRBV4-1; j_call: TRBJ1-2; d_call: -; cdr3_length: 14; cdr3_aa: CASSQVIRLWGYTF; cdr3_nt: TGCGCCAGCAGCCAAGTGATCCGTTTATGGGGCTACACCTTC
clone_size: many; v_call: TRBV7-2; j_call: TRBJ1-2; d_call: TRBD1; cdr3_length: 15; cdr3_aa: CASSLVVGTGEGYTF; cdr3_nt: TGTGCCAGCAGCTTAGTAGTGGGGACAGGGGAAGGCTACACCTTC
clone_size: many; v_call: TRBV12-3/TRBV12-4; j_call: TRBJ1-3; d_call: -; cdr3_length: 16; cdr3_aa: CASSGTGSPSGNTIYF; cdr3_nt: TGTGCCAGCAGCGGTACAGGGTCCCCCTCTGGAAACACCATATATTTT
clone_size: many; v_call: TRBV20-1; j_call: TRBJ2-6; d_call: TRBD1; cdr3_length: 19; cdr3_aa: CSASSTGGVGLSGANVLTF; cdr3_nt: TGCAGTGCTAGCTCGACAGGGGGCGTAGGACTCTCTGGGGCCAACGTCCTGACTTTC
clone_size: many; v_call: TRBV20-1; j_call: TRBJ1-5; d_call: TRBD1; cdr3_length: 15; cdr3_aa: CSAREPQGAYQPQHF; cdr3_nt: TGCAGTGCTAGAGAACCGCAGGGGGCTTATCAGCCCCAGCATTTT
clone_size: many; v_call: TRBV7-3; j_call: TRBJ2-1; d_call: TRBD2; cdr3_length: 14; cdr3_aa: CASSPAGARNEQFF; cdr3_nt: TGTGCCAGCAGCCCAGCGGGAGCGAGAAATGAGCAGTTCTTC